The source of this TCR beta chain is a study of blood T cell repertoires in COVID-19. For the study at large: Sites in the United States, Italy and Spain provided acute and convalescent COVID-19 samples. T cells, B-cell-depleted T cells, or PBMCs supplied cDNA or gDNA.

Original methodology: Reference gene primer amplification yielded estimated nucleated cell counts. The data were produced by immunoSEQ multiplex PCR, yet TCRdb's version contains in-frame clones alone and is incomplete. The V and J calls and clone size were taken over from that table, and D and trimming were inferred from the DNA. The data show 150,000 to 200,000 clones, 80% to 90% seen once. In germline, CDR1 is SGHTA, CDR2 FQGNSA. The V end was cut by 1 base, the J end by 4 bases, with 19 bases between. The CDR3 contains 18 residues. Sequencing was performed on peripheral blood. The clonotype was recovered from a man in his fifties with active or convalescent COVID-19. The gene calls are TRBV7-2 and TRBJ1-4; D is ambiguous. The CDR3 nucleotides are TGTGCCAGCAGCTTAGGTCCATTAACTGCAACCGGTAATGAAAAACTGTTTTTT. Its translation: CASSLGPLTATGNEKLFF.